A selection of T cell receptor beta chains follows, all from one sample in a study of T-cell reconstitution after alpha-beta-depleted transplantation in children. TCRdb reanalysed the PCR reads using MiXCR and keeps one entry per CDR3 protein. The table records about 540,000 distinct CDR3 sequences, about 18% of them present only once. The starting material was PBMCs from the stem cell graft donor, obtained from the stem cell graft. The receptors here all came from a human donor who donated a stem cell graft to a child with acute lymphoblastic leukemia. Each CDR3 is given with its conserved first and last residue. The order of the fields is clone size, V gene, D gene, J gene, CDR3 DNA, CDR3 protein. D genes are given only for firm matches. Clone sizes are given selectively: once, few, many, or a class where the clone is expanded.

clone size: few
V gene: TRBV4-2
D gene: NA
J gene: TRBJ1-2
CDR3 DNA: TGTGCCAGCAGCCAAGAGCAAGACATACTGAACTATGGCTACACCTTC
CDR3 protein: CASSQEQDILNYGYTF

clone size: NA
V gene: TRBV6-5
D gene: NA
J gene: TRBJ1-5
CDR3 DNA: TGTGCCAGCAGTTATTCTTGGGTTGGCCGTTACGGGGATCAGCCCCAGCATTTT
CDR3 protein: CASSYSWVGRYGDQPQHF

clone size: few
V gene: TRBV7-3
D gene: NA
J gene: TRBJ2-2
CDR3 DNA: TGTGCCAGCAGCCCCGGACAGTGGGACACCGGGGAGCTGTTTTTT
CDR3 protein: CASSPGQWDTGELFF

clone size: NA
V gene: TRBV18
D gene: TRBD1
J gene: TRBJ2-7
CDR3 DNA: TGTGCCAGCTCACTACGTGGGGACAGGGGTACCTACGAGCAGTACTTC
CDR3 protein: CASSLRGDRGTYEQYF

clone size: NA
V gene: TRBV10-2
D gene: NA
J gene: TRBJ2-5
CDR3 DNA: TGCGCCAGCAGTGAGTCCAGAGGGCAGGGCTTGGAGACCCAGTACTTC
CDR3 protein: CASSESRGQGLETQYF

clone size: NA
V gene: TRBV7-6
D gene: TRBD1
J gene: TRBJ2-7
CDR3 DNA: TGTGCCAGCAGCACGGGCCGGGACAGCTCCTACGAGCAGTACTTC
CDR3 protein: CASSTGRDSSYEQYF

clone size: few
V gene: TRBV7-8
D gene: NA
J gene: TRBJ2-5
CDR3 DNA: TGTGCCAGCAGCTTATACGGCGCAGAAGAGACCCAGTACTTC
CDR3 protein: CASSLYGAEETQYF

clone size: NA
V gene: TRBV9
D gene: NA
J gene: TRBJ2-5
CDR3 DNA: TGTGCCAGCAGCGTAGGGGGGTCCCAAGAGACCCAGTACTTC
CDR3 protein: CASSVGGSQETQYF

clone size: NA
V gene: TRBV7-9
D gene: NA
J gene: TRBJ2-7
CDR3 DNA: TGTGCCAGCAGCCCCGTGGGGGGAAGCTACGAGCAGTACTTC
CDR3 protein: CASSPVGGSYEQYF

clone size: NA
V gene: TRBV5-1
D gene: NA
J gene: TRBJ1-5
CDR3 DNA: TGCGCCAGCAGGTTTGGGTACGGGGAAAGGGAGCCCCAGCATTTT
CDR3 protein: CASRFGYGEREPQHF

clone size: NA
V gene: TRBV7-9
D gene: NA
J gene: TRBJ1-2
CDR3 DNA: TGTGCCAGCAGCTCCCAAGCCCGGCCTCCCTATGGCTACACCTTC
CDR3 protein: CASSSQARPPYGYTF

clone size: many
V gene: TRBV29-1
D gene: NA
J gene: TRBJ2-3
CDR3 DNA: TGCAGCGTTGACTCCGGGACACGCCTCGGTACGCAGTATTTT
CDR3 protein: CSVDSGTRLGTQYF

clone size: few
V gene: TRBV12-3/TRBV12-4
D gene: TRBD2
J gene: TRBJ2-2
CDR3 DNA: TGTGCCAGCAGTCCTACCCCGGGACTAGTAGGGAGCGGGGAGCTGTTTTTT
CDR3 protein: CASSPTPGLVGSGELFF

clone size: many
V gene: TRBV27
D gene: NA
J gene: TRBJ2-2
CDR3 DNA: TGTGCCAGCAGTTTTCAGGGGGAGCTGTTTTTT
CDR3 protein: CASSFQGELFF

clone size: once
V gene: TRBV7-9
D gene: NA
J gene: TRBJ2-7
CDR3 DNA: TGTGCCAGCAGCTTAGGAGGGGGGGCCTACTACGAGCAGTACTTC
CDR3 protein: CASSLGGGAYYEQYF

clone size: few
V gene: TRBV11-2
D gene: TRBD1
J gene: TRBJ2-2
CDR3 DNA: TGTGCCAGCAGCTCAAATACAGGGGGCGGACCGAACACCGGGGAGCTGTTTTTT
CDR3 protein: CASSSNTGGGPNTGELFF

clone size: NA
V gene: TRBV7-2
D gene: NA
J gene: TRBJ2-5
CDR3 DNA: TGTGCCAGCAGCTCGCATATTGGGATGGGTGGAGGGGCCCAGTACTTC
CDR3 protein: CASSSHIGMGGGAQYF

clone size: NA
V gene: TRBV10-3
D gene: TRBD2
J gene: TRBJ2-7
CDR3 DNA: TGTGCCATCAGTGGTACCGGGAGGGCCTTCTACGAGCAGTACTTC
CDR3 protein: CAISGTGRAFYEQYF

clone size: NA
V gene: TRBV7-8
D gene: TRBD2
J gene: TRBJ2-5
CDR3 DNA: TGTGCCAGCAGCTTAGATTGGCTAGCGGAAGAGACCCAGTACTTC
CDR3 protein: CASSLDWLAEETQYF

clone size: few
V gene: TRBV6-1
D gene: TRBD2
J gene: TRBJ2-1
CDR3 DNA: TGTGCCAGCAGGAAGACTAGCGGAACTTACAATGAGCAGTTCTTC
CDR3 protein: CASRKTSGTYNEQFF

clone size: few
V gene: TRBV10-3
D gene: NA
J gene: TRBJ1-6
CDR3 DNA: TGTGCCATCAGTGAGTGGGGGGAATCACCCCTCCACTTT
CDR3 protein: CAISEWGESPLHF

clone size: few
V gene: TRBV7-9
D gene: NA
J gene: TRBJ2-5
CDR3 DNA: TGTGCCAGCACCTCCGGGACAACTCAAGAGACCCAGTACTTC
CDR3 protein: CASTSGTTQETQYF

clone size: NA
V gene: TRBV28
D gene: NA
J gene: TRBJ2-7
CDR3 DNA: TGTGCCAGCAGTTTATTAGCAGGGCTTCACGAGCAGTACTTC
CDR3 protein: CASSLLAGLHEQYF

clone size: NA
V gene: TRBV10-3
D gene: NA
J gene: TRBJ1-1
CDR3 DNA: TGTGCCATCAGTGAGTCGGGACGGCCTGAAGCTTTCTTT
CDR3 protein: CAISESGRPEAFF

clone size: NA
V gene: TRBV19
D gene: NA
J gene: TRBJ2-1
CDR3 DNA: TGTGCCAGTAGTACCCGACAGGACCCGTCACACCTCTCCCTTTACAATGAGCAGTTCTTC
CDR3 protein: CASSTRQDPSHLSLYNEQFF

clone size: few
V gene: TRBV7-2
D gene: TRBD1
J gene: TRBJ2-1
CDR3 DNA: TGTGCCAGCAGCTTCCAGGACAGGGGGTACAATGAGCAGTTCTTC
CDR3 protein: CASSFQDRGYNEQFF

clone size: few
V gene: TRBV29-1
D gene: NA
J gene: TRBJ2-1
CDR3 DNA: TGCAGCGTTGAAGGATTAGGTAAACACAATGAGCAGTTCTTC
CDR3 protein: CSVEGLGKHNEQFF

clone size: few
V gene: TRBV20-1
D gene: NA
J gene: TRBJ1-1
CDR3 DNA: TGCAGTGCCGAAGGGTTCGGTGCCTTCCAGACAATGAACACTGAAGCTTTCTTT
CDR3 protein: CSAEGFGAFQTMNTEAFF

clone size: NA
V gene: TRBV6-4
D gene: NA
J gene: TRBJ2-1
CDR3 DNA: TGTGCCAGCCGGCAGACCGAGAGCTCCTACAATGAGCAGTTCTTC
CDR3 protein: CASRQTESSYNEQFF

clone size: NA
V gene: TRBV5-1
D gene: NA
J gene: TRBJ2-1
CDR3 DNA: TGCGCCAGCAGCCAAAGCAGGACTACCGACCTCAATGAGCAGTTCTTC
CDR3 protein: CASSQSRTTDLNEQFF

clone size: NA
V gene: TRBV9
D gene: TRBD2
J gene: TRBJ2-1
CDR3 DNA: TGTGCCAGCAGCGTTGGCGCGGGAGGCTACAATGAGCAGTTCTTC
CDR3 protein: CASSVGAGGYNEQFF

clone size: few
V gene: TRBV2
D gene: NA
J gene: TRBJ2-1
CDR3 DNA: TGTGCCAGCATGTCGAGGGCCACTCCGAATTACAATGAGCAGTTCTTC
CDR3 protein: CASMSRATPNYNEQFF

clone size: few
V gene: TRBV29-1
D gene: NA
J gene: TRBJ1-2
CDR3 DNA: TGCAGCGTCTCGGAGCCCTTCTATGGCTACACCTTC
CDR3 protein: CSVSEPFYGYTF